These 5 T cell receptor beta chains share one sample of origin, sequenced in a study of graft-versus-host responses after intestinal transplantation. TCRdb keeps only in-frame clones here, not all; method: immunoSEQ multiplex PCR. Among some 48,000 clones listed, 70% to 85% were seen once. No antigens are known for them. Sequenced here: unstimulated CD4+ T cells sorted from spleen or lymph node cells, sampled before transplant. The receptors were sampled from a human donor who was the organ donor for an intestinal transplant.

The rearrangement uses TRBV21-1 and TRBJ1-3; the table's TRBD1 call for D was not verified on the DNA. TRBV21-1 is a pseudogene locus. The length of the CDR3 is 16 residues. The CDR3 nucleotides read TGTGCCAGCAGCCTTGCCCCGCCAGGGCATGGAAACACCATATATTTT. It is translated as CASSLAPPGHGNTIYF.

The chain joins TRBV6-1 to TRBJ2-3, with 7 bases aligning to TRBD2. With V trimmed by 4 bases and J by 5 bases, 24 bases remained unmatched. The V gene's germline CDR1 is MNHNS and CDR2 SASEGT. The CDR3 extends over 20 amino acids. In DNA form, the CDR3 reads TGTGCCAGCAGTGTACTGATGAGTAGTGTCGGCGGGGGTCTTAGAGATACGCAGTATTTT. Protein: CASSVLMSSVGGGLRDTQYF.

V and J are TRBV4-1 and TRBJ1-5, with D possibly TRBD1 on 6 matching bases. V gave up 1 base and J gave up 2 bases, with 15 bases separating them. Germline CDR1 reads MGHRA; CDR2 reads YSYEKL. The CDR3 loop spans 17 amino acids. Here the CDR3 reads CASSQAAGEGGNQPQHF. The CDR3 DNA reads TGCGCCAGCAGCCAAGCGGCAGGGGAGGGGGGCAATCAGCCCCAGCATTTT.

V is TRBV23-1 and J is TRBJ2-2; D is perhaps TRBD1 (5 bases). TRBV23-1 is an ORF, and what it does is uncertain. There are 17 residues in the CDR3. V was clipped by 4 bases and J by 2 bases, with 17 bases between them. The CDR3 bases are TGCGCCAGCAGTCTACACCTGGGGCTGACAAACACCGGGGAGCTGTTTTTT. It is translated as CASSLHLGLTNTGELFF.

The V and J genes are TRBV10-2 and TRBJ1-3; tentatively, D is TRBD1 (5 bases). This CDR3 comprises 12 residues. V was cut by 5 bases and J by 3 bases, with 5 bases left in between. Germline loops: CDR1 WSHSY, CDR2 SAAADI. The CDR3 coding sequence is TGCGCCAGCAGTCAGGGTGGAAACACCATATATTTT. This gives the protein CASSQGGNTIYF.